This entry is about one TCR beta chain. What this receptor recognizes is not known. Base qualities were left out, and no much larger clone turns up one base away. Non-adjacent lung tissue was collected from the same resection as far from the malignant lesion as possible, at a distance of at least 3 cm. This entry is derived from a study of CD4 T cells in lung cancer (dated by TCRdb to the late 2010s). Describing the broader study: In the study, blood T cells from NSCLC patients were screened for responses to candidate mutation-encoded neoepitopes, and neoantigen-specific CD4+ T-cell clones and TCRs were isolated. Treatments received by the patients before blood donation included platinum chemotherapy, and some patients received nivolumab or pembrolizumab. The patients who underwent resection had lung adenocarcinoma or squamous cell carcinoma, were aged 60 to 69 when blood was donated, and were mostly former smokers. Deep sequencing of TCRB was used to follow the frequency of neoantigen-specific clonotypes in tumor resections, non-adjacent lung and cultured T-cell products. Tumor and non-adjacent lung tissue came from a few patients undergoing curative-intent resections for stage I-III non-small cell lung cancer. The study at large found these results: Rather than memory responses to the cancer, some blood-derived responses might reflect cross-reactivity or in vitro priming of naive T cells.

V loses 0 bases at its end and J loses 1 base; junction bases beyond the gene matches: 7. The CDR3, cysteine through valine, is 16 amino acids long. Kept here is only the CDR3 DNA, which spans 48 bases and is read in frame from base 1. CDR1 and CDR2, per the germline V gene (reference sequence), are SGHKS and YYEKEE. The library was produced with the immunoSEQ multiplex PCR assay. DNA was isolated with Qiagen DNeasy or QIAamp micro DNA kits and TCRB sequenced with the Adaptive Biotechnology human TCRB sequencing kit. An Illumina MiSeq was used to sequence the TCRB libraries. The original methods were these. The kit provider's software was used to analyze TCRB sequence data, and Fisher's exact test was applied to assess tumor enrichment of clonotype templates. TCRdb re-hosts the immuneACCESS table, in-frame sequences only. Its copies lack some clones; in the studies checked, an unresolved V gene accounts for under half of them, and the cause for the rest is not known. V, J and clone size reflect that table, while D and trimming were determined from the DNA. The sample table shows about 10,000 clones, and over 50% are seen once. The ten largest account for approximately 15% of the sample.

The sequence was obtained from a man in his fifties or sixties with non-small cell lung cancer. Recombination joined TRBV5-5 with TRBJ2-7; 7 middle bases align to TRBD2. Sequencing was carried out using normal lung tissue taken away from the tumor. The nucleotide sequence reads as follows: TGTGCCAGCAGCTTGGAGGGAGGGACCCCTTCCTACGAGCAGTACGTC. Its protein product is CASSLEGGTPSYEQYV.